This T cell receptor beta chain originates from a study of blood T cell repertoires in COVID-19. Across the study: The cDNA or gDNA used as material had been derived from T cells, B-cell-depleted T cells, or PBMCs.

With 6 bases removed from V and 1 base from J, the gap between germline ends came to 15 bases. The CDR3 consists of 15 residues. Germline CDR1 reads LNHDA; CDR2 reads SQIVND (reference sequence). Clones were sequenced by immunoSEQ multiplex PCR, and TCRdb holds only the in-frame ones, with some missing. The sample has approximately 58,000 clones, around nine tenths seen once; the top ten hold around 8.4%. The sequencing input was peripheral blood. This sequence joins TRBV19 and TRBJ1-1; D is unclear. This clonotype was sampled from a woman older than 75 with active COVID-19. As DNA, the CDR3 is TGTGCCAGTAGCTTCTACTCGGAGGGGAACACTGAAGCTTTCTTT. This gives the protein CASSFYSEGNTEAFF.